The 32 T cell receptor beta chains presented below share a single source sample, sequenced in a study of graft-versus-host responses after intestinal transplantation. TCRdb's copy holds only in-frame clones and misses some; the assay was immunoSEQ multiplex PCR. The sample contains over 45,000 clones, 94% of which appear only once. These receptors lack a known antigen. The specimen comprised unstimulated CD4+ T cells sorted from spleen or lymph node cells, sampled before transplant. Receptors were obtained from a human donor who was the organ donor for an intestinal transplant.

This clone was seen a handful of times. This sequence joins TRBV19 and TRBJ1-3, with D uncertain. Germline lookup yields CDR1 LNHDA and CDR2 SQIVND (reference sequence). Trimming pared 0 bases from V and 0 bases from J, leaving 9 bases between. The CDR3 is 16 residues long. The CDR3: CASSIEGRVSGNTIYF. CDR3 DNA: TGTGCCAGTAGTATAGAAGGGAGAGTCTCTGGAAACACCATATATTTT. Filled out from reference TRBV19 and TRBJ1-3, the complete variable domain reads DGGITQSPKYLFRKEGQNVTLSCEQNLNHDAMYWYRQDPGQGLRLIYYSQIVNDFQKGDIAEGYSVSREKKESFPLTVTSAQKNPTAFYLCASSIEGRVSGNTIYFGEGSWLTVV.

The count of this clone is one. The CDR3 coding sequence is TGTGCCAGCAGCTTCGTCCAAGGAGATACGCAGTATTTT. It is translated as CASSFVQGDTQYF. The chain is built from TRBV7-3 and TRBJ2-3, with D unclear. The length of the CDR3 is 13 residues. CDR1 and CDR2 (germline): SGHTA, FQGTGA. The V end lost 3 bases, the J end lost 5 bases, and 9 bases lay between the germline ends.

V and J are TRBV6-1 and TRBJ1-3, with TRBD1 matching over 7 bases. The CDR3 has 18 residues. Trimming cost V 4 bases and J 0 bases; bases outside gene matches: 12. Germline lookup yields CDR1 MNHNS and CDR2 SASEGT. CDR3 DNA sequence: TGTGCCAGCAGTGTTTTTTGGACAGGCGCCAGCTCTGGAAACACCATATATTTT. Its protein product is CASSVFWTGASSGNTIYF.

The V and J genes are TRBV6-1 and TRBJ1-3; unclear D gene. Germline V CDR1 and CDR2: MNHNS, SASEGT. CDR3 length: 12 residues. The V and J ends lost 7 bases and 4 bases respectively, with 8 bases between them. The CDR3 sequence: CASKFAGNTIYF. The CDR3 DNA reads TGTGCCAGCAAGTTCGCCGGAAACACCATATATTTT.

This rearrangement joins TRBV20-1 to TRBJ2-7; D remains ambiguous. Germline CDR1 reads DFQATT; CDR2 reads SNEGSKA (reference sequence). The CDR3 is 10 amino acids. Trimming left V 3 bases short and J 6 bases short, with 6 bases between. The CDR3 DNA sequence: TGCAGTGCTAGGACGGTCGAGCAGTACTTC. Its protein product is CSARTVEQYF.

This chain uses TRBV10-1 with TRBJ1-3; TRBD1 might be the D (6 bases). The CDR3 length is 18 residues. V lost 6 bases and J 0 bases, leaving 21 bases between the germline ends. Per the germline V gene, CDR1 is WNHNN and CDR2 is SYGVQD (reference sequence). CDR3 nucleotides: TGCGCCAGCAGCCGGACGACTCAAGGGGGGACCTCTGGAAACACCATATATTTT. It encodes CASSRTTQGGTSGNTIYF.

The chain recombines TRBV5-5 with TRBJ1-4; D is unresolved. This CDR3 has 15 residues. The V and J ends lost 0 bases and 5 bases respectively, with 11 bases between them. Germline loops: CDR1 SGHKS, CDR2 YYEKEE (reference sequence). The CDR3 nucleotides read TGTGCCAGCAGCTTGGAGGGCCGCCTGAATGAAAAACTGTTTTTT. This translates into CASSLEGRLNEKLFF.

The V and J genes are TRBV5-1 and TRBJ1-4, with 10 bases aligning to TRBD1. The V segment lost 2 bases and the J segment 7 bases; nucleotides outside the gene matches: 2. This CDR3 has 14 residues. Germline V gene lookup returns CDR1 SGHRS and CDR2 YFSETQ. CDR3 bases: TGCGCCAGCAGCTTTGGGACAGGGGTTGAAAAACTGTTTTTT. This codes for CASSFGTGVEKLFF.

The genes are TRBV7-2 and TRBJ1-1; TRBD1 matches at 8 bases. CDR3 length equals 14 residues. The V gene's germline CDR1 is SGHTA and CDR2 FQGNSA. The V segment lost 5 bases and the J segment 1 base; nucleotides outside the gene matches: 3. CDR3 sequence reads: CASSVDRGNTEAFF. The CDR3 DNA reads as TGTGCCAGCAGCGTAGACAGGGGGAACACTGAAGCTTTCTTT.

V usage is TRBV9 and J usage is TRBJ1-5; D may be TRBD1 (6 bases). The CDR3 sequence is 15 residues long. CDR1 and CDR2 from the germline V gene are SGDLS and YYNGEE. Trimming removed 0 bases at V and 6 bases at J, with 13 bases between. The CDR3 DNA reads as TGTGCCAGCAGCGTAGGGGCAGGGGAAGGTCAGCCCCAGCATTTT. Translated: CASSVGAGEGQPQHF.

The chain joins TRBV5-4 to TRBJ1-2; D call uncertain. The V gene lost 0 bases and the J gene lost 6 bases, with 9 bases spanning the gap. This CDR3 spans 13 amino acids. Germline-derived CDR1 and CDR2 are SGHNT and YYREEE (reference sequence). The CDR3 reads CASSLAREDGYTF. CDR3 DNA sequence: TGTGCCAGCAGCTTGGCTCGGGAGGATGGCTACACCTTC.

This chain uses TRBV7-9 with TRBJ2-7; D ambiguous. The CDR3 extends over 13 amino acids. V was pared by 5 bases and J by 3 bases, with 11 bases between. From germline, CDR1 is SEHNR and CDR2 FQNEAQ (reference sequence). CDR3 in amino acids: CASSGSWGYEQYF. The DNA for the CDR3 is TGTGCCAGCAGCGGTTCTTGGGGCTACGAGCAGTACTTC. The full variable domain, with the rest looked up from reference TRBV7-9 and TRBJ2-7, is DTGVSQNPRHKITKRGQNVTFRCDPISEHNRLYWYRQTLGQGPEFLTYFQNEAQLEKSRLLSDRFSAERPKGSFSTLEIQRTEQGDSAMYLCASSGSWGYEQYFGPGTRLTVT.

The chain carries TRBV5-6 and TRBJ2-7; D unclear. CDR1 is SGHDT and CDR2 is YYEEEE in the germline V gene. The V and J ends lost 4 bases and 6 bases respectively, with 17 bases between them. The length of the CDR3 is 14 residues. CDR3 sequence (DNA): TGTGCCAGCAGCCCGAGGTGGCCCTCCGCCGAGCAGTACTTC. Its translation: CASSPRWPSAEQYF.

V and J are TRBV6-6 and TRBJ1-1; no clear D gene. This CDR3 has 15 amino acids. Germline V gene sequence: CDR1 MNHNY, CDR2 SVGAGI (reference sequence). V lost 0 bases, J lost 1 base, and 9 bases lay in between. CDR3 sequence reads: CASSYSRQTNTEAFF. The DNA for the CDR3 is TGTGCCAGCAGTTACTCGAGACAAACGAACACTGAAGCTTTCTTT.

The gene calls are TRBV7-2 and TRBJ2-5, with TRBD2 identical over 11 bases. The CDR3 runs 15 residues. Per germline, CDR1 SGHTA and CDR2 FQGNSA. J gave up 5 bases and V 2 bases, and 4 bases lay outside the gene matches. CDR3 in DNA: TGTGCCAGCAGCTTAAGGGCTAGCGGGGGGGAGACCCAGTACTTC. Translating it yields CASSLRASGGETQYF.

This sequence joins TRBV9 and TRBJ1-1; 7 bases line up with TRBD1. The CDR3 is made up of 14 amino acids. V shed 2 bases, J shed 3 bases, and the junction held 4 bases outside the gene matches. Germline V gives CDR1 SGDLS, CDR2 YYNGEE. CDR3 bases: TGTGCCAGCAGCGTGACAGGGTTGGACACTGAAGCTTTCTTT. Its protein is CASSVTGLDTEAFF.

V usage is TRBV6-5 and J usage is TRBJ1-1; D not certain. Germline assignment: CDR1 MNHEY and CDR2 SVGAGI. This CDR3 has 12 amino acids. Trimming left V 8 bases short and J 3 bases short, with 10 bases between. DNA of the CDR3: TGTGCCAGCGGAGTGCGGGACACTGAAGCTTTCTTT. It encodes CASGVRDTEAFF.

The CDR3 sequence is CAWTLLPYEQYF. Here the CDR3 DNA reads TGTGCCTGGACTTTACTCCCCTACGAGCAGTACTTC. This chain links TRBV30 with TRBJ2-7; the D is unclear. Germline CDR1 and CDR2: GTSNPN and SVGIG (reference sequence). The V end was cut by 4 bases, the J end by 2 bases, with 9 bases between. The CDR3 consists of 12 residues.

The chain has TRBV6-5 and TRBJ1-5, with 7 nucleotides matching TRBD1. The CDR3 totals 15 residues. Unmatched junction bases numbered 5, after V lost 6 bases and J lost 0 bases. Germline-derived CDR1 and CDR2 are MNHEY and SVGAGI. The CDR3 region has the DNA TGTGCCAGCAGGATGACAGGGTCTAGCAATCAGCCCCAGCATTTT. The encoded protein is CASRMTGSSNQPQHF.

The CDR3 loop reads CASSRDRADTQYF. In nucleotides, the CDR3 is TGTGCCAGCAGCCGGGACAGGGCAGATACGCAGTATTTT. The rearrangement joins TRBV4-2 to TRBJ2-3; 9 bases map to TRBD1. The CDR3 loop spans 13 amino acids. Trimming cost V 4 bases and J 4 bases; bases outside gene matches: 0. The germline V gene has CDR1 LGHNA and CDR2 YNFKEQ.

The V call is TRBV4-1, the J call TRBJ2-3; D may be TRBD2 (6 bases). CDR1 is MGHRA and CDR2 is YSYEKL in the germline V gene. V lost 0 bases and J lost 2, with 18 bases in between. The CDR3 consists of 18 residues. As DNA, the CDR3 is TGCGCCAGCAGCCAAGATAAGAAGGGAGGATCCCACACAGATACGCAGTATTTT. Its protein is CASSQDKKGGSHTDTQYF.

The chain uses TRBV6-1 and TRBJ1-1, with a weak D call TRBD1 (5 bases). Trimming took 1 base from V and 3 from J, leaving 15 bases between them. Looked up from germline, CDR1 is MNHNS and CDR2 is SASEGT. The CDR3 runs 16 residues. CDR3 region: CASSEDGTGGHTEAFF. In DNA, the CDR3 is TGTGCCAGCAGTGAAGATGGGACTGGGGGACACACTGAAGCTTTCTTT.

The chain carries TRBV7-3 and TRBJ2-3; D is perhaps TRBD2 (7 bases). Trimming removed 5 bases from V and 3 bases from J, with 12 bases in between. From germline, CDR1 is SGHTA and CDR2 FQGTGA. This CDR3 is 14 amino acids long. CDR3 protein: CASSIGRGTDTQYF. In nucleotides, the CDR3 is TGTGCCAGCAGCATTGGGAGGGGGACAGATACGCAGTATTTT.

V gene TRBV7-9 combines with J gene TRBJ2-5; no definite D call. The V and J ends lost 3 bases and 5 bases respectively, with 19 bases between them. The CDR3 is 16 residues long. Germline CDR1 SEHNR, CDR2 FQNEAQ (reference sequence). The CDR3 bases are TGTGCCAGCAGCTTGAGGTGGGGATTCCTTGCGGAGACCCAGTACTTC. Translating it yields CASSLRWGFLAETQYF.

The rearrangement uses TRBV2 and TRBJ1-2; a possible D gene is TRBD1 (6 bases). CDR3 size: 14 residues. The V end was cut by 3 bases, the J end by 2 bases, with 10 bases between. Looked up from germline, CDR1 is SNHLY and CDR2 is FYNNEI. CDR3 sequence (DNA): TGTGCCAGCAGTGAGGAGCAGGGGAACTATGGCTACACCTTC. This gives the protein CASSEEQGNYGYTF.

The CDR3 region is CASSPNSDTQYF. The CDR3 DNA is TGTGCCAGTAGTCCGAATTCAGATACGCAGTATTTT. V gene TRBV19 combines with J gene TRBJ2-3; D unclear. V shed 5 bases and J shed 4 bases, with 7 bases lying between them. The CDR3 is made up of 12 amino acids. Per the germline V gene, CDR1 is LNHDA and CDR2 is SQIVND (reference sequence).

CDR3 amino acids: CASSQKSKLAGETYEQYF. DNA of the CDR3: TGTGCCAGCAGCCAGAAATCGAAACTAGCGGGGGAAACCTACGAGCAGTACTTC. The rearrangement uses TRBV7-9 and TRBJ2-7; 11 bases are a match to TRBD2. CDR3 length: 18 amino acids. Germline V gene sequence: CDR1 SEHNR, CDR2 FQNEAQ (reference sequence). Trimming removed 5 bases from V and 2 bases from J; junction bases left unmatched: 14.

This clone was observed a single time. The rearrangement links TRBV7-9 to TRBJ1-4, with D unresolved. This CDR3 is built from 16 residues. The germline gives CDR1 SEHNR, CDR2 FQNEAQ (reference sequence). Between the trimmed V and J ends, which lost 0 bases and 11 bases, there was a span of 19 bases. As DNA, the CDR3 is TGTGCCAGCAGCTTAGCGCTAAACCACCAAAGGGATAAACTGTTTTTT. Translation gives CASSLALNHQRDKLFF.

This CDR3 is CASSYRQGSNYGYTF. The CDR3 nucleotides read TGTGCCAGCAGCTACCGACAGGGGAGTAACTATGGCTACACCTTC. The chain uses TRBV7-2 and TRBJ1-2, with TRBD1 matching over 8 bases. Germline CDR1 and CDR2: SGHTA and FQGNSA. Trimming took 4 bases from V and 1 from J; bases not matched to a gene: 5. The CDR3 has 15 residues.

J is TRBJ2-1 and V is TRBV9; TRBD2 matches 7 bases. The germline CDR1 and CDR2 sequences are SGDLS and YYNGEE. Trimming cost V 4 bases and J 0 bases; bases outside gene matches: 13. This CDR3 has 18 amino acids. The CDR3 DNA follows: TGTGCCAGCAGCCTTGGCGGTAGCGGGCGGAGCTCCTACAATGAGCAGTTCTTC. This sequence encodes CASSLGGSGRSSYNEQFF.

This clone was detected once. The chain is built from TRBV7-2 and TRBJ2-5; D gene unclear. The V and J ends lost 5 bases and 4 bases respectively, with 17 bases between them. Per the germline V gene, CDR1 is SGHTA and CDR2 is FQGNSA. This CDR3 comprises 15 residues. CDR3 in DNA: TGTGCCAGCAGCCCCTTTATAGGCTTCTCAGAGACCCAGTACTTC. Encoded protein: CASSPFIGFSETQYF. The whole variable domain, remainder taken from reference TRBV7-2 and TRBJ2-5, is GAGVSQSPSNKVTEKGKDVELRCDPISGHTALYWYRQSLGQGLEFLIYFQGNSAPDKSGLPSDRFSAERTGGSVSTLTIQRTQQEDSAVYLCASSPFIGFSETQYFGPGTRLLVL.

This clone was observed a single time. The chain is built from TRBV25-1 and TRBJ1-6; D perhaps matches TRBD1 (5 bases). Trimming shortened V by 6 bases and J by 7 bases, and 13 bases separated the two germline ends. The CDR3 sequence is 14 residues long. CDR1 is MGHDK, CDR2 SYGVNS, per germline. The CDR3: CASRWGTLNSPLHF. The CDR3 nucleotides read TGTGCCAGCAGGTGGGGGACCCTAAATTCACCCCTCCACTTT.